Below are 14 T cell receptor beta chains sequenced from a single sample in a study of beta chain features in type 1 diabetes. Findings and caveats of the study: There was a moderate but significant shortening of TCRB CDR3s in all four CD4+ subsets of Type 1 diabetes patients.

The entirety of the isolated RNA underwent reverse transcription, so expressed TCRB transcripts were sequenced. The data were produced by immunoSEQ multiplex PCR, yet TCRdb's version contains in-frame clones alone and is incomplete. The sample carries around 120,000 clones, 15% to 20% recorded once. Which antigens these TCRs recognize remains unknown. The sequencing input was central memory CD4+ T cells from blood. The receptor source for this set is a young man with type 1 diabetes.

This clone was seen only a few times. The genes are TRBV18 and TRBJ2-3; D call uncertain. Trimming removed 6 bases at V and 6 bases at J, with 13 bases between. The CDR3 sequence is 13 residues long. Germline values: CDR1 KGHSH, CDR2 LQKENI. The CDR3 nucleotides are TGTGCCAGCTCCCCTACCACGGCGGATACGCAGTATTTT. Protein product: CASSPTTADTQYF.

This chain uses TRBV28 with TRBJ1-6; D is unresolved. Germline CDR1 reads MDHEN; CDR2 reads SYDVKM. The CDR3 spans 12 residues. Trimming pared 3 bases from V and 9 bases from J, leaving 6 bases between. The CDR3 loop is CASSLETSPLHF. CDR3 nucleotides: TGTGCCAGCAGTTTGGAGACTTCACCCCTCCACTTT.

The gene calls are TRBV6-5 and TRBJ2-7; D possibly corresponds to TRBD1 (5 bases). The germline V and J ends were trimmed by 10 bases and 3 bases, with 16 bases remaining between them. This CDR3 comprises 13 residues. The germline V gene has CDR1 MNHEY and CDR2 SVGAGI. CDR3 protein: CATQGNNHYEQYF. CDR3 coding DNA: TGTGCCACCCAGGGCAACAACCACTACGAGCAGTACTTC.

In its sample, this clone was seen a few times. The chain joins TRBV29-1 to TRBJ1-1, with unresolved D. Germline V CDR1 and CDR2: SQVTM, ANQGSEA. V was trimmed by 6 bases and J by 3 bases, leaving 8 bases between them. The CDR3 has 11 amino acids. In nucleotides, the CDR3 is TGCAGCGTCGAGGTGGACACTGAAGCTTTCTTT. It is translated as CSVEVDTEAFF. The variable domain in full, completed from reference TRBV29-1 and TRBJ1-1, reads SAVISQKPSRDICQRGTSLTIQCQVDSQVTMMFWYRQQPGQSLTLIATANQGSEATYESGFVIDKFPISRPNLTFSTLTVSNMSPEDSSIYLCSVEVDTEAFFGQGTRLTVV.

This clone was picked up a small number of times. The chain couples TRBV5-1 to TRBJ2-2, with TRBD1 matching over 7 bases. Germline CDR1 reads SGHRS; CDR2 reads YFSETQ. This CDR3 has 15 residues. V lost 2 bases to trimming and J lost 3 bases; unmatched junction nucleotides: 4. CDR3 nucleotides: TGCGCCAGCAGCTTACAGGGGCCGGACACCGGGGAGCTGTTTTTT. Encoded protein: CASSLQGPDTGELFF. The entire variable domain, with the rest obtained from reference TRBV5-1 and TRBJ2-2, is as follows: KAGVTQTPRYLIKTRGQQVTLSCSPISGHRSVSWYQQTPGQGLQFLFEYFSETQRNKGNFPGRFSGRQFSNSRSEMNVSTLELGDSALYLCASSLQGPDTGELFFGEGSRLTVL.

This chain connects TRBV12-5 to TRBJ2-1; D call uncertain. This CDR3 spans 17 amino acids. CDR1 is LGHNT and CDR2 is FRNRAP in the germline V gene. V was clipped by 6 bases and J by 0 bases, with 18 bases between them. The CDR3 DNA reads TGTGCTAGTGGCTACACGGTCAGTCCCACCTCCTACAATGAGCAGTTCTTC. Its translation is CASGYTVSPTSYNEQFF.

The CDR3 spells CATSRSSGTDNNEQFF. The CDR3 coding sequence is TGTGCCACCAGCAGATCCTCCGGGACAGATAACAATGAGCAGTTCTTC. V gene TRBV15 combines with J gene TRBJ2-1, with 7 bases matching TRBD1. V gave up 2 bases and J gave up 5 bases; unmatched junction bases: 9. Germline CDR1 is LNHNV and CDR2 is YYDKDF (reference sequence). The CDR3 length is 16 residues.

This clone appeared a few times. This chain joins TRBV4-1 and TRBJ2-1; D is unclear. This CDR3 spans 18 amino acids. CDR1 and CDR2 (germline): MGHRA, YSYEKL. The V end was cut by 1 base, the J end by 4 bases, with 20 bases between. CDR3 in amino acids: CASSQVDLIASSYNEQFF. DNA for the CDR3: TGCGCCAGCAGCCAAGTTGACCTAATAGCAAGTAGTTACAATGAGCAGTTCTTC.

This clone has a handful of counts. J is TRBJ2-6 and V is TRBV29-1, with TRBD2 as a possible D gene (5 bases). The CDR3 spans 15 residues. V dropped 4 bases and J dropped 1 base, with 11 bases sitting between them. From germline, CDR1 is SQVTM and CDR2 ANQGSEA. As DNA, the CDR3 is TGCAGCGTTGGAGAGGGAGTATCTGGGGCCAACGTCCTGACTTTC. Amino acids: CSVGEGVSGANVLTF.

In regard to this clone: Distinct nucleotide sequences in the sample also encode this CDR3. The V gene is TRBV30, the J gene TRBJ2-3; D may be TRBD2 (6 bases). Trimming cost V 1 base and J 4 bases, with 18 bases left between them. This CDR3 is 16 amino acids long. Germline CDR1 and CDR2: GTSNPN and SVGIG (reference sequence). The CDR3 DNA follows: TGTGCCTGGAGTGGTAAGGGGCGCGGGGATCCAGATACGCAGTATTTT. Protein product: CAWSGKGRGDPDTQYF.

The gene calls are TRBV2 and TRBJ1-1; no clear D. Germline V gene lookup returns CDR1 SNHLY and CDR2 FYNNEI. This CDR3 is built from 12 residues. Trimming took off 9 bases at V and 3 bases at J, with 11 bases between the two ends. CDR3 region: CARAGTDTEAFF. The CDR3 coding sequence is TGTGCCAGAGCGGGTACTGACACTGAAGCTTTCTTT.

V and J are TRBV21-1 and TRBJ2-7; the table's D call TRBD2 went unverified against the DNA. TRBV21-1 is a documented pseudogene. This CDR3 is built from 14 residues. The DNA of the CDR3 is TGTGCCAGCAGCCCGCTAGCGGCAACCTACGAGCAGTACTTC. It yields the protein CASSPLAATYEQYF.

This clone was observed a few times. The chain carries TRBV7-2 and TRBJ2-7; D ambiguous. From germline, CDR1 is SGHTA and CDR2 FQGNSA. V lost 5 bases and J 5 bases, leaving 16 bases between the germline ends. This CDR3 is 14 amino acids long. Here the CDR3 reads CASSPGRISDEQYF. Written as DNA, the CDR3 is TGTGCCAGCAGCCCCGGACGGATCTCGGACGAGCAGTACTTC.

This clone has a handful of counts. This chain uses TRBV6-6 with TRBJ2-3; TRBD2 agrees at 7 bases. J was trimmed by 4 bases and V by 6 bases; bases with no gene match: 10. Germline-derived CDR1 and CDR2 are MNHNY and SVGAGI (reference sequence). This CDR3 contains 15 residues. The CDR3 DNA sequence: TGTGCCAGCAGCGACAGACTAGCAATGTCAGATACGCAGTATTTT. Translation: CASSDRLAMSDTQYF.